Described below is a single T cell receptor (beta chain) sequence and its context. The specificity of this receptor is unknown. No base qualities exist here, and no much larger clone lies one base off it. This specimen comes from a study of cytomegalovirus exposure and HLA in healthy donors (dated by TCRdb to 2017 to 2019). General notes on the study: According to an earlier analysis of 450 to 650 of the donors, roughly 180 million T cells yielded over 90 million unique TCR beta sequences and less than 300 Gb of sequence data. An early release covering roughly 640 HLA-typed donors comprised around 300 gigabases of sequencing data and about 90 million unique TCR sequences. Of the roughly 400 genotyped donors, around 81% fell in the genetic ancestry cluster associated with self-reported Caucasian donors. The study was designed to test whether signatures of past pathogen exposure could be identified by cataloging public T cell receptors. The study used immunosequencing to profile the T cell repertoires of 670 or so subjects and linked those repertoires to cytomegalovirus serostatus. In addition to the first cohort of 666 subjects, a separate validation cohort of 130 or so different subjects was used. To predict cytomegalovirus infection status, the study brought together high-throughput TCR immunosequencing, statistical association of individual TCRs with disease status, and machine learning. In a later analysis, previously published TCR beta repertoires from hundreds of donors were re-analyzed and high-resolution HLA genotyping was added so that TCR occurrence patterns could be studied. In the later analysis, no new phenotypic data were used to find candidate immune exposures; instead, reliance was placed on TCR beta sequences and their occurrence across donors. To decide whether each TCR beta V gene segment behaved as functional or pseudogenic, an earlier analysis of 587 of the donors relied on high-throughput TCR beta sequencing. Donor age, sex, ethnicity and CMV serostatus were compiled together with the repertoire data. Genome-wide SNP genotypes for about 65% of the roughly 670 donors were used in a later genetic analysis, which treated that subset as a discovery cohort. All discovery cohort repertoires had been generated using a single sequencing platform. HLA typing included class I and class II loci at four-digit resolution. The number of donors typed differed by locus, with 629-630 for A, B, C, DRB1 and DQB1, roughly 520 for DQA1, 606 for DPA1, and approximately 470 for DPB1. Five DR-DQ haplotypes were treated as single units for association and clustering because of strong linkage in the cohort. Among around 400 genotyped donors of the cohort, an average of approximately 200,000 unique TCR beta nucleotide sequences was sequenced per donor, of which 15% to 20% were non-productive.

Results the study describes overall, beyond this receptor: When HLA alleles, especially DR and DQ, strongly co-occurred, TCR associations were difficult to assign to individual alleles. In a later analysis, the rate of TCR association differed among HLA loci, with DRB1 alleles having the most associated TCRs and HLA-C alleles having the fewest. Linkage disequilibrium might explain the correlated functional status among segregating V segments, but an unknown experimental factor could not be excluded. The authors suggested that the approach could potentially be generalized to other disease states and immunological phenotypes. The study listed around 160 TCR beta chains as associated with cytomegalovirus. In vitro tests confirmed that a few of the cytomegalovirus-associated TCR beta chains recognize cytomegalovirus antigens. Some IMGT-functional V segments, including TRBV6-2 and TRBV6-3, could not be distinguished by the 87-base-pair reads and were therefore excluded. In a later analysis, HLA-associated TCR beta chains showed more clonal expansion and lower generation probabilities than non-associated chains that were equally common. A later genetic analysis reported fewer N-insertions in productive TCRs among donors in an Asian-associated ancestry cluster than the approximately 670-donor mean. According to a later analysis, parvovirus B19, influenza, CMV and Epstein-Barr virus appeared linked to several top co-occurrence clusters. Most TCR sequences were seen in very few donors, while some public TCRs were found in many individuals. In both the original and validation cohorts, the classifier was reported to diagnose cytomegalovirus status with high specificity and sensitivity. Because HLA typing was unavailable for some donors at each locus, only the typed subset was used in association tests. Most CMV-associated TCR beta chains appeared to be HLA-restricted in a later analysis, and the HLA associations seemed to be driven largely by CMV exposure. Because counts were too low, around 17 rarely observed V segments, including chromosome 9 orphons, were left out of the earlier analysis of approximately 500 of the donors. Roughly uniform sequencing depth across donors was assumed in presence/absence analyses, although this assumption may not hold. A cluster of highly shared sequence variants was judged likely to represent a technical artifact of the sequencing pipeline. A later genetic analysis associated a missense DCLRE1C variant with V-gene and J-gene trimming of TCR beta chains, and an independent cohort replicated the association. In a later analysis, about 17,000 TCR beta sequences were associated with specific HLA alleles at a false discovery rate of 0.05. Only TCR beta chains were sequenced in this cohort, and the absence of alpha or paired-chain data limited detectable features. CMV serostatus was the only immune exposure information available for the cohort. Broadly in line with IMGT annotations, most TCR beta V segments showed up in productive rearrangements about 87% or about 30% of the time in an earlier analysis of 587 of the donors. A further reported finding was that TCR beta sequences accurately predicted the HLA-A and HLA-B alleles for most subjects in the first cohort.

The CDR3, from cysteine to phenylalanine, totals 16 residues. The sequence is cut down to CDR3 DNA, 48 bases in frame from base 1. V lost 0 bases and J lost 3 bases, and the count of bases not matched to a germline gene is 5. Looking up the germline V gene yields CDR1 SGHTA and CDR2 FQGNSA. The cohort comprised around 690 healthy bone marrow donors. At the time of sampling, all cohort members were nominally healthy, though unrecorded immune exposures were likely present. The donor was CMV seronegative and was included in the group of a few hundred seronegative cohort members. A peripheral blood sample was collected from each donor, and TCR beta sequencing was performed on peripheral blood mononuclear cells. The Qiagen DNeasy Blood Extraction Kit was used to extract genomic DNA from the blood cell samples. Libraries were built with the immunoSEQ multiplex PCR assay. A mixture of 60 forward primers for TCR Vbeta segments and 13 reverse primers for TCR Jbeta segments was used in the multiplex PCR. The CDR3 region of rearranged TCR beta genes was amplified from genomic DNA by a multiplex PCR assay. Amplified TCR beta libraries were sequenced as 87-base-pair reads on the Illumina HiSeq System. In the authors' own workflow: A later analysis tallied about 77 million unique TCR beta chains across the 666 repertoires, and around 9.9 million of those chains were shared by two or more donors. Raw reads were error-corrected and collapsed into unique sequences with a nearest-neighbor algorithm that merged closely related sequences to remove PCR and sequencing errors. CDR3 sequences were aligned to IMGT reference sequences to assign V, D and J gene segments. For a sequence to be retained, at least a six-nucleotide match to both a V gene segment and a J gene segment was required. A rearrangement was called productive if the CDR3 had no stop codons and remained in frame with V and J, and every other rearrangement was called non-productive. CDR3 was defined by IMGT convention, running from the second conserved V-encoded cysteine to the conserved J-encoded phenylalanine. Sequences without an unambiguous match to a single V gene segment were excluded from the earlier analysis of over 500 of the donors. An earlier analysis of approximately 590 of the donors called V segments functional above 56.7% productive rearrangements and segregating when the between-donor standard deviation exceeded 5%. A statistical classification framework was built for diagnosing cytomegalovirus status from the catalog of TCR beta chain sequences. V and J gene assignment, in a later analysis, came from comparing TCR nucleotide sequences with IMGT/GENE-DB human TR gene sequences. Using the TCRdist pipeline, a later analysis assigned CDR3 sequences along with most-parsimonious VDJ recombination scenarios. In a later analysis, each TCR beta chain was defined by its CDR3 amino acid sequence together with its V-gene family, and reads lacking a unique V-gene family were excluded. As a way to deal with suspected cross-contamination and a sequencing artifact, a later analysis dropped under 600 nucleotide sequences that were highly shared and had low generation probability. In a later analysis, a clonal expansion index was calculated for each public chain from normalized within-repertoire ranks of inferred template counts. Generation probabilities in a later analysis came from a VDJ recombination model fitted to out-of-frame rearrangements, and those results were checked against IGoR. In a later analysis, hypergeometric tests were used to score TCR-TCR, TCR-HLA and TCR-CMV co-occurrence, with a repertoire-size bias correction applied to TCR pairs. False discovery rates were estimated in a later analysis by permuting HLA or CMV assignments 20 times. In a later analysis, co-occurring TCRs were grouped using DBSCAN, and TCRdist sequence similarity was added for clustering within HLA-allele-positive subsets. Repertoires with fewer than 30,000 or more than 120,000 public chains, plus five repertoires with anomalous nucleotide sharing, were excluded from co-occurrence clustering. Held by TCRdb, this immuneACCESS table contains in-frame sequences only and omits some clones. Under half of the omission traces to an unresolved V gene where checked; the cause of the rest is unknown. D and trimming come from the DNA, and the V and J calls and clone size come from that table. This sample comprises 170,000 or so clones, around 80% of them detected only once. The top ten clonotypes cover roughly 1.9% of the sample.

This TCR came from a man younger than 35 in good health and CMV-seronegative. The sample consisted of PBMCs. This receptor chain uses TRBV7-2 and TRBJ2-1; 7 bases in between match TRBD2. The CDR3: CASSLAGTNNYNEQFF. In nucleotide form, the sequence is TGTGCCAGCAGCTTAGCCGGGACTAACAACTACAATGAGCAGTTCTTC.